This T cell receptor (beta chain) appears in the sequencing data of a study of neurological immune-mediated disorders. Findings of the study overall: Among expanded clones, no CDR3 amino acid sequences were shared across subjects, a pattern suggesting private repertoires in all groups. While HTLV-1-associated myelopathy showed the greatest TCR clonal expansion, multiple sclerosis showed the least, falling below healthy controls.

Each TCR transcript was tagged with a 10-nucleotide random UMI during 5'RACE. TCRdb called the 5' RACE reads again in MiXCR, with one record for every CDR3 protein. Of tens of thousands of distinct CDR3 sequences in the sample, about 10% were seen once. Trimming took 4 bases from V and 1 from J, leaving 14 bases between them. CDR1 DFQATT and CDR2 SNEGSKA come from the germline V gene (reference sequence). The CDR3 consists of 14 residues. PBMCs stored at -80 C, 2 million in total, were the source of the unsorted libraries. This clonotype was observed at least ten times. Antigen unknown. The rearrangement links TRBV20-1 to TRBJ2-7; a possible D gene is TRBD1 (6 bases). Input material: PBMCs. The source of this sequence is a woman in her sixties or seventies with HTLV-1-associated myelopathy (HAM/TSP). CDR3 sequence: CSATVGRGSYEQYF. For the CDR3, the DNA is TGCAGTGCTACTGTTGGCAGGGGATCCTACGAGCAGTACTTC.